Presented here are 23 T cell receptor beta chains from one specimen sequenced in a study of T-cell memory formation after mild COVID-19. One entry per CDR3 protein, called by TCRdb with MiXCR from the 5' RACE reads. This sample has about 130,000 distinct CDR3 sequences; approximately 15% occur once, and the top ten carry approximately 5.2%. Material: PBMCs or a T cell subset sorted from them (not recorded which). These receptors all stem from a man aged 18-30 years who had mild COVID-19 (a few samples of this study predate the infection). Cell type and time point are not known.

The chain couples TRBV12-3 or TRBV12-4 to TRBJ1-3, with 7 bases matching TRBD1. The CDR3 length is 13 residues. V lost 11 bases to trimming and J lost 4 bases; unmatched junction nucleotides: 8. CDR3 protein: CALRGDSGNTIYF. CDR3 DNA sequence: TGTGCCCTTCGTGGGGACAGCGGAAACACCATATATTTT.

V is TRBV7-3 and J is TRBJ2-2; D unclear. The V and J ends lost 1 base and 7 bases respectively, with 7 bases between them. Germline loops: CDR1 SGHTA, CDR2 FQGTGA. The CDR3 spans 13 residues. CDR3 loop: CASSLRLDGELFF. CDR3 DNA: TGTGCCAGCAGCTTAAGGCTAGACGGGGAGCTGTTTTTT.

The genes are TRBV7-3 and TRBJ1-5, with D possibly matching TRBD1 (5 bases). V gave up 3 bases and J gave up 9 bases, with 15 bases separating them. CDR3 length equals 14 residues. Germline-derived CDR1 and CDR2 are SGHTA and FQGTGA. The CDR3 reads CASSLSGPGTPQHF. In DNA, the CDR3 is TGTGCCAGCAGCTTGTCGGGCCCCGGGACGCCCCAGCATTTT.

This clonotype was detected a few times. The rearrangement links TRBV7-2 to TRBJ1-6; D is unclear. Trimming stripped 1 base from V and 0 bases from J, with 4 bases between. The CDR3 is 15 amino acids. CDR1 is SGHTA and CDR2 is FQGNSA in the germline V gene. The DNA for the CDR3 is TGTGCCAGCAGCTTAGACAGCTCCTATAATTCACCCCTCCACTTT. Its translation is CASSLDSSYNSPLHF.

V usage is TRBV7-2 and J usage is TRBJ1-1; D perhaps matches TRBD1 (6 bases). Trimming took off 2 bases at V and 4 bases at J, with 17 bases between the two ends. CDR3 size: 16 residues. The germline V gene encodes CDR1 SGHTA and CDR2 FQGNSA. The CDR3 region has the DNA TGTGCCAGCAGCTTATACGGTGGGGGCTCTGGCACTGAAGCTTTCTTT. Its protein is CASSLYGGGSGTEAFF.

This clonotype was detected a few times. CDR3 protein: CASSRQRGEETQYF. In DNA, the CDR3 is TGTGCCAGCAGCCGGCAGAGAGGGGAAGAGACCCAGTACTTC. The chain joins TRBV3-1 to TRBJ2-5; perhaps D is TRBD1 or TRBD2 (5 bases each). V lost 4 bases to trimming and J lost 3 bases, with 12 bases between them. In germline, CDR1 is LGHDT, CDR2 YNNKEL (reference sequence). The CDR3 contains 14 residues.

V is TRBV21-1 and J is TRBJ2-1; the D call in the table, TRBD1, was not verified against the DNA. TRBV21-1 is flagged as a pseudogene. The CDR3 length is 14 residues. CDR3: CASRRRDTYNEQFF. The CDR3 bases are TGTGCCAGCAGAAGACGGGACACCTACAATGAGCAGTTCTTC.

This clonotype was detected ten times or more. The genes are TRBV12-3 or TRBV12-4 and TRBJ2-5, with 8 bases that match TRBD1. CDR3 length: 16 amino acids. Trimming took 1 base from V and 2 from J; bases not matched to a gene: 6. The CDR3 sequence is CASSLGAQGVQETQYF. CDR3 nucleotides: TGTGCCAGCAGTTTAGGAGCACAGGGGGTTCAAGAGACCCAGTACTTC.

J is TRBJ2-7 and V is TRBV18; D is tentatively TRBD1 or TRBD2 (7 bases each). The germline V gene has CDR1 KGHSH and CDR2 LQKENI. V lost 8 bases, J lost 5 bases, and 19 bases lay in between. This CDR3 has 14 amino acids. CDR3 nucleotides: TGTGCCAGCCAGGGGGGGGAATCTTCCCACGAGCAGTACTTC. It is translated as CASQGGESSHEQYF.

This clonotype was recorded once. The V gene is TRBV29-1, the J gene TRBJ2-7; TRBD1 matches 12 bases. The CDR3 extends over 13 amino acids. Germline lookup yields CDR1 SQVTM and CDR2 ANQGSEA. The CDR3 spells CGAKGQGAREQYF. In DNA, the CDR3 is TGCGGCGCCAAGGGACAGGGGGCGAGGGAGCAGTACTTC.

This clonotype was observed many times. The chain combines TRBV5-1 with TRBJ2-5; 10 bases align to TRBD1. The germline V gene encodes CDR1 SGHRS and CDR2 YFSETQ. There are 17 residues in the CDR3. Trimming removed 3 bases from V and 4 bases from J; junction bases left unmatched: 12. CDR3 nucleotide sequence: TGCGCCAGCAGCTCGGGGACAGGGGAGTCGAGAGGAGAGACCCAGTACTTC. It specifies CASSSGTGESRGETQYF.

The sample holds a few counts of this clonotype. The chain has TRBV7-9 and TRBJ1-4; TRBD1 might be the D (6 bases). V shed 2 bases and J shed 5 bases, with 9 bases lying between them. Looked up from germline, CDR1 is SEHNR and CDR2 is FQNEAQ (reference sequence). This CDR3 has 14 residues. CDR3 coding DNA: TGTGCCAGCAGCTTAAGACAGGCAAATGAAAAACTGTTTTTT. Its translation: CASSLRQANEKLFF. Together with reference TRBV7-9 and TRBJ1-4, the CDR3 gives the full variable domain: DTGVSQNPRHKITKRGQNVTFRCDPISEHNRLYWYRQTLGQGPEFLTYFQNEAQLEKSRLLSDRFSAERPKGSFSTLEIQRTEQGDSAMYLCASSLRQANEKLFFGSGTQLSVL.

CDR3 coding DNA: TGTGCCAGCAGCAAAGTCTTAGGATCAATCGGGGAGCTGTTTTTT. Translation: CASSKVLGSIGELFF. The chain recombines TRBV21-1 with TRBJ2-2. TRBV21-1 is classified as a pseudogene. There are 15 residues in the CDR3.

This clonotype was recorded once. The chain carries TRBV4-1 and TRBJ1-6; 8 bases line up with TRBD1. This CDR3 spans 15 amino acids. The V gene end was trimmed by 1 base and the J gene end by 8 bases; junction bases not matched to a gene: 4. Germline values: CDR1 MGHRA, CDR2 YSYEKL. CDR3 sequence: CASSQADRVDSPLHF. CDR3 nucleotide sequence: TGCGCCAGCAGCCAAGCGGACAGGGTCGATTCACCCCTCCACTTT.

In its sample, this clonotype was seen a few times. The CDR3 DNA reads as TGTGCCAGCAGCGATCCTAGCGGGGGATCTCTCAATGAGCAGTTCTTC. This codes for CASSDPSGGSLNEQFF. The rearrangement joins TRBV4-2 to TRBJ2-1; 10 bases fit TRBD2. Germline-derived CDR1 and CDR2 are LGHNA and YNFKEQ. The CDR3 loop spans 16 amino acids. The J segment lost 6 bases and the V segment lost 5 bases, leaving 10 bases of the junction unmatched.

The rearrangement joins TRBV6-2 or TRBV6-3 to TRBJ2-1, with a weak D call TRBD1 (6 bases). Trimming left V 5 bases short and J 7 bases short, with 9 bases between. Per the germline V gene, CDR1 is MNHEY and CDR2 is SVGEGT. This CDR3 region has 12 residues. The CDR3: CASSRTANEQFF. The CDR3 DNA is TGTGCCAGCAGTCGGACAGCTAATGAGCAGTTCTTC.

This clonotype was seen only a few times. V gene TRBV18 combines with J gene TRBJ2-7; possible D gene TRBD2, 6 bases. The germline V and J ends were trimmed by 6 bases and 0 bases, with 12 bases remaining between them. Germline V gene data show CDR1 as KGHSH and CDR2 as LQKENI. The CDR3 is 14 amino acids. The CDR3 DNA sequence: TGTGCCAGCTCCGCCGGGACTTCCTCCTACGAGCAGTACTTC. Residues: CASSAGTSSYEQYF. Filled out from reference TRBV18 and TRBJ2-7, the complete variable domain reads NAGVMQNPRHLVRRRGQEARLRCSPMKGHSHVYWYRQLPEEGLKFMVYLQKENIIDESGMPKERFSAEFPKEGPSILRIQQVVRGDSAAYFCASSAGTSSYEQYFGPGTRLTVT.

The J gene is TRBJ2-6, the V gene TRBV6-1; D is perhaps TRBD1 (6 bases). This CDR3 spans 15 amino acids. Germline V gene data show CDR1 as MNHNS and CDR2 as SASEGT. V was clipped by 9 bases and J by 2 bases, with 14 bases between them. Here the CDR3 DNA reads TGTGCCAGTGGATCGGCAGGGGCTGGGGCCAACGTCCTGACTTTC. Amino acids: CASGSAGAGANVLTF.

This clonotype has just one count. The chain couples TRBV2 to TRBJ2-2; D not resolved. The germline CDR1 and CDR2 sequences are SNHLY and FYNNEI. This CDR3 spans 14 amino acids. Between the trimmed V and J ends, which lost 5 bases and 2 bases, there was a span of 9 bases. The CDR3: CASSYDTNTGELFF. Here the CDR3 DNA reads TGTGCCAGCAGTTACGACACAAACACCGGGGAGCTGTTTTTT. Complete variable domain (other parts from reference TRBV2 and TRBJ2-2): EPEVTQTPSHQVTQMGQEVILRCVPISNHLYFYWYRQILGQKVEFLVSFYNNEISEKSEIFDDQFSVERPDGSNFTLKIRSTKLEDSAMYFCASSYDTNTGELFFGEGSRLTVL.

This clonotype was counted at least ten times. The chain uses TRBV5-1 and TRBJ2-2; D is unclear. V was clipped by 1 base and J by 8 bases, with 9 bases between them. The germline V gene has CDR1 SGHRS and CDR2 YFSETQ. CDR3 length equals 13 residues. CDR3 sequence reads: CASSLKLDGELFF. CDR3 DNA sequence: TGCGCCAGCAGCTTGAAATTAGATGGGGAGCTGTTTTTT.

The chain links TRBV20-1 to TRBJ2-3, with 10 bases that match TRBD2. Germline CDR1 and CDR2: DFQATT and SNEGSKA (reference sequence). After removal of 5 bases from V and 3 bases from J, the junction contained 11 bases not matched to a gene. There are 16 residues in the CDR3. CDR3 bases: TGCAGTGCTGGCGACTATCAGCGGGGGGGAACAGATACGCAGTATTTT. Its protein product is CSAGDYQRGGTDTQYF.

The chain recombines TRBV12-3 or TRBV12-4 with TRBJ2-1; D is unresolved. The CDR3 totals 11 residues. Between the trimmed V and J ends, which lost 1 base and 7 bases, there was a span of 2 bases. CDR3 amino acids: CASSLENEQFF. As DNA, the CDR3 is TGTGCCAGCAGTTTAGAGAATGAGCAGTTCTTC.

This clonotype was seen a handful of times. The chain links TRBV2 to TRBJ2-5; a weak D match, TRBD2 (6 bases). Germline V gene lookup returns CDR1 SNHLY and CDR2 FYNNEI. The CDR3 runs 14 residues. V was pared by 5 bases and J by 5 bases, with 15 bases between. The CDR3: CASSRDSGWETQYF. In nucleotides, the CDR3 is TGTGCCAGCAGTCGGGACTCCGGTTGGGAGACCCAGTACTTC.